This section outlines one T cell receptor (beta chain) sequence together with its context. This entry belongs to a study of cytomegalovirus exposure and HLA in healthy donors. Study overall: Early on, a data release was issued that held roughly 84 million unique TCRs from HLA-typed donors.

13 Jbeta primers and 60 Vbeta primers were used for the PCR. Produced via immunoSEQ multiplex PCR; TCRdb's table is partial and in-frame only. The sample has 140,000 to 150,000 clones; roughly 86% are singletons. CDR3 size: 17 residues. Germline V gene data show CDR1 as SEHNR and CDR2 as FQNEAQ (reference sequence). The germline V and J ends were trimmed by 4 bases and 0 bases, with 16 bases remaining between them. The specimen sequenced was PBMCs. The origin of this receptor is a woman aged 40 to 55 in good health and CMV-seronegative. The V gene is TRBV7-9, the J gene TRBJ1-3; D is uncertain. CDR3 sequence (DNA): TGTGCCAGCAGCTCCGGCGTCGGGTTCGTCTCTGGAAACACCATATATTTT. This codes for CASSSGVGFVSGNTIYF.